The sequence of this TCR beta chain was determined in a study of CD8 T cells in ankylosing spondylitis. Whole-study findings and limits: Prior literature has documented some motif variants in synovial fluid and blood from reactive arthritis. A TCR beta motif of fewer than 10 highly homologous variants seemed to mark ankylosing spondylitis blood. Clones tied to disease were said to be significantly enriched in matched ankylosing spondylitis synovial fluid.

A word on this clonotype: What it binds is unknown. A much larger clone is a single base away; this may be a read error.

The CDR3 contains 15 residues. CDR1 is SGHTA and CDR2 is FQGNSA in the germline V gene. V lost 5 bases to trimming and J lost 6 bases, with 20 bases between them. Generation of TCR beta libraries employed quantitative 5'-RACE incorporating molecular barcodes. TCRdb redid the calling of the 5' RACE reads with MiXCR, one entry per CDR3 protein. The sample lists 100,000 to 150,000 distinct CDR3 sequences; roughly a tenth were seen once. The chain is built from TRBV7-2 and TRBJ2-7; unclear D gene. Sequenced input: blood, either unsorted or a sorted T cell fraction (not recorded which). This sequence originates from a male donor with ankylosing spondylitis or in good health (not recorded which). The CDR3 nucleotides read TGTGCCAGCAGCATTGGTTCGATCTCGACCTGCGAGCAGTACTTC. This codes for CASSIGSISTCEQYF.